This section outlines one TCR beta chain sequence together with its context. The antigen remains undetermined. The data derive from a study of CD8 T cells in ankylosing spondylitis. Study observations and caveats: What appeared characteristic of ankylosing spondylitis blood was a TCR beta motif of seven to nine highly homologous variants.

Germline assignment: CDR1 ENHRY and CDR2 SYGVKD. The V end lost 3 bases, the J end lost 4 bases, and 19 bases lay between the germline ends. There are 16 residues in the CDR3. Via MiXCR, TCRdb re-called the 5' RACE reads, giving one row per CDR3 protein. The table includes about 540,000 distinct CDR3 sequences, about 13% detected once. The sample taken for sequencing was blood, either unsorted or a sorted T cell fraction (not recorded which). The gene calls are TRBV10-3 and TRBJ2-7; possible D gene TRBD2, 5 bases. The TCR was taken from a male donor with ankylosing spondylitis. CDR3 coding DNA: TGTGCCATCAGTGATGCCGACCGGGAAAATAGTTACGAGCAGTACTTC. Its protein product is CAISDADRENSYEQYF.